This T cell receptor beta chain emerged from a study of blood T cell repertoires in COVID-19. The overall study: Samples of COVID-19 (acute and convalescent) were obtained from the United States, Italy and Spain. In each case, the material was cDNA or gDNA derived from T cells, B-cell-depleted T cells, or PBMCs.

The germline V gene encodes CDR1 SGHTA and CDR2 FQGNSA. V lost 1 base and J lost 1, with 14 bases in between. The CDR3 extends over 16 amino acids. Enrolled during active infection, Seattle patients were then followed longitudinally. Authors' analysis steps: Reference gene primer amplification yielded estimated nucleated cell counts. Using immunoSEQ multiplex PCR, the repertoire was profiled, and TCRdb retains in-frame clones only, with some absent. V, J and clone size are those of that table, while D and trimming were read from the DNA. The sample lists around 100,000 clones, roughly nine tenths occurring once.

The chain is built from TRBV7-2 and TRBJ2-7; no definite D call. The sample was peripheral blood. The clonotype originates from a man in his fifties with COVID-19, enrolled during active disease. Here the CDR3 DNA reads TGTGCCAGCAGCTTAGGGTCCCCTAGTTGGTCCTACGAGCAGTACTTC. Its translation: CASSLGSPSWSYEQYF.